Listed below are T cell receptor beta chains from one sample, sequenced in a study of human T cells and chemical hapten exposure. TCRdb reprocessed the RACE reads via MiXCR and lists one record per CDR3 protein. The data contain around 340,000 distinct CDR3 sequences, under 9% of them singletons. The sample in question was whole blood, obtained in connection with sensitization to the hapten diphenylcyclopropenone (DPC). Receptors originate from a woman younger than 35 with alopecia areata. Some clones in this sample may be carry-over from other donors' samples. The CDR3 runs from the conserved cysteine through the conserved F or W. A D gene is named only where the DNA matches it firmly. Clone size is stated in some rows and not others, as once, few, many or a class when expanded.

TRBV6-2/TRBV6-3,many,TRBD1,TRBJ1-2,TGTGCCAGCAGGACAGGGGGCGATGGCTACACCTTC,CASRTGGDGYTF
TRBV6-5,few,NA,TRBJ2-3,TGTGCCAGCAGTACGGGACGACGAGGGGATACGCAGTATTTT,CASSTGRRGDTQYF
TRBV4-2,few,NA,TRBJ1-2,TGTGCCAGCAGCCAAGATTTTTCGGGGTCGAGGGGGGCTGGCTACACCTTC,CASSQDFSGSRGAGYTF
TRBV6-2/TRBV6-3,few,NA,TRBJ1-5,TGTGCCAGCAGTTACTCGAGTTATCAGCCCCAGCATTTT,CASSYSSYQPQHF
TRBV4-2,NA,NA,TRBJ2-2,TGTGCCAGCAGCAAAGGACAGATGAACACCGGGGAGCTGTTTTTT,CASSKGQMNTGELFF
TRBV12-3/TRBV12-4,many,NA,TRBJ2-3,TGTGCCAGCAGTTTTCGAGGCGGGGAGAGCACAGATACGCAGTATTTT,CASSFRGGESTDTQYF
TRBV7-9,NA,NA,TRBJ1-1,TGTGCCAGCAGCTCAGGGGCATGGAACACTGAAGCTTTCTTT,CASSSGAWNTEAFF
TRBV5-5,NA,TRBD1,TRBJ1-4,TGTGCCAGCAGCTCAACAGGGGGCGAGTGGACTAATGAAAAACTGTTTTTT,CASSSTGGEWTNEKLFF
TRBV7-2,few,NA,TRBJ2-3,TGTGCCAGCAGCTCCCGGGGTGACACAGATACGCAGTATTTT,CASSSRGDTDTQYF
TRBV21-1,many,NA,TRBJ2-7,TGTGCCAGCACCCCCGGACAGGCGTCCTACGAGCAGTACTTC,CASTPGQASYEQYF
TRBV4-3,NA,NA,TRBJ2-7,TGCGCCAGCAGCCAAGATTACGGGAGTAAGTCGTACGAGCAGTACTTC,CASSQDYGSKSYEQYF
TRBV9,NA,NA,TRBJ2-1,TGTGCCAGCAGCATCCGAAGTGCGGGTGAGCAGTTCTTC,CASSIRSAGEQFF
TRBV6-4,few,NA,TRBJ2-2,TGTGCCAGCAGTCAGGGCCCCGACACCGGGGAGCTGTTTTTT,CASSQGPDTGELFF
TRBV27,NA,TRBD1,TRBJ1-2,TGTGCCAGCAGTTCGGATGGACAGGGTTATGGCTACACCTTC,CASSSDGQGYGYTF
TRBV4-2,NA,TRBD1,TRBJ1-2,TGTGCCAGCAGCCAAGATGGGGAGGGGACAGGGCTATATGGCTACACCTTC,CASSQDGEGTGLYGYTF
TRBV18,many,NA,TRBJ2-6,TGTGCCAGCTCACTCGGACCTTACCTCTCTGGGGCCAACGTCCTGACTTTC,CASSLGPYLSGANVLTF
TRBV28,few,NA,TRBJ1-2,TGTGCCAGCAGTTTTGTTATAGACGGAACCTATGGCTACACCTTC,CASSFVIDGTYGYTF
TRBV7-2,few,NA,TRBJ1-3,TGTGCCAGCAGCCCGATGGAAGGCTCGGCTGGAAACACCATATATTTT,CASSPMEGSAGNTIYF
TRBV20-1,many,TRBD2,TRBJ2-7,TGCAGTGCCGGGGAGATAGCGGGGGGTCCCGGGGCGTACTTC,CSAGEIAGGPGAYF
TRBV6-5,few,NA,TRBJ2-1,TGTGCCAGCAGTTACTCGGGTACTCTAAAGCCCAATGAGCAGTTCTTC,CASSYSGTLKPNEQFF
TRBV7-3,many,TRBD2,TRBJ2-5,TGTGCCAGCAGCTTAAATCCCCTGGGAGGGTCGGTGGAGACCCAGTACTTC,CASSLNPLGGSVETQYF
TRBV19,few,NA,TRBJ1-4,TGTGCCAGTAGGAGACAAGCCGCAACTAATGAAAAACTGTTTTTT,CASRRQAATNEKLFF
TRBV29-1,NA,NA,TRBJ2-2,TGCAGCGCTTTTCAAGGCTGGACCGGGGAGCTGTTTTTT,CSAFQGWTGELFF
TRBV7-6,many,NA,TRBJ2-3,TGTGCCAGCAGCCCCGGACAGAGTACGCAGTATTTT,CASSPGQSTQYF
TRBV14,many,NA,TRBJ2-5,TGTGCCAGCAGCCAGACCGGGGGTTTTGAGACCCAGTACTTC,CASSQTGGFETQYF
TRBV7-9,few,NA,TRBJ2-3,TGTGCCAGCAGCTCCGACATAGCCACAGATACGCAGTATTTT,CASSSDIATDTQYF
TRBV5-1,few,NA,TRBJ1-6,TGCGCCAGCAGCTTGGGGTTAGGAGAGTATTCACCCCTCCACTTT,CASSLGLGEYSPLHF
TRBV7-8,NA,NA,TRBJ2-7,TGTGCCAGCAGCTTAGCGTCCGAGGGATTCGAGCAGTACTTC,CASSLASEGFEQYF
TRBV7-2,many,NA,TRBJ2-3,TGTGCCAGCAGCTTATGGGCCGAAACCACGGGGCGCCTCACAGATACGCAGTATTTT,CASSLWAETTGRLTDTQYF
TRBV4-3,few,NA,TRBJ2-5,TGCGCCAGCAGCCAAGATTGGGAAGAGACCCAGTACTTC,CASSQDWEETQYF
TRBV6-5,NA,NA,TRBJ1-1,TGTGCCAGCCGTAGGGAAGCCGAAGCTTTCTTT,CASRREAEAFF
TRBV4-1,few,NA,TRBJ1-5,TGCGCCAGCAGCCAAGTGGCTGACTCCAATCAGCCCCAGCATTTT,CASSQVADSNQPQHF
TRBV27,few,NA,TRBJ2-3,TGTGCCAGCAGTTTTTCTACGGGGGCGGGAGATACGCAGTATTTT,CASSFSTGAGDTQYF
TRBV6-6,few,NA,TRBJ2-7,TGTGCCAGCAGTGGCCGGGGGCCGGACGAGCAGTACTTC,CASSGRGPDEQYF
TRBV2,many,TRBD1,TRBJ2-3,TGTGCCAGCAGGGAACCGAGACAGGGTCCCGGTTTGGATACGCAGTATTTT,CASREPRQGPGLDTQYF
TRBV12-5,NA,NA,TRBJ1-1,TGTGCTAGTGGTTTGGTACTTCGAGAGGACACTGAAGCTTTCTTT,CASGLVLREDTEAFF
TRBV20-1,many,NA,TRBJ2-1,TGCAGTGCTAGAGGTAGCGAGTACAATGAGCAGTTCTTC,CSARGSEYNEQFF
TRBV6-5,few,NA,TRBJ2-7,TGTGCCAGCAGTCCGGGACTCCCTCGCCACGAGCAGTACTTC,CASSPGLPRHEQYF
TRBV4-1,few,TRBD1,TRBJ2-2,TGCGCCAGCAGCCAACGGACAGGCCCAATCTTTAACACCGGGGAGCTGTTTTTT,CASSQRTGPIFNTGELFF
TRBV6-5,NA,NA,TRBJ1-5,TGTGCCAGCACCCCGGGGGCGCATCAGCCCCAGCATTTT,CASTPGAHQPQHF
TRBV6-5,many,NA,TRBJ2-5,TGTGCCAGCAGTTCGACTAGTCGGGAGACCCAGTACTTC,CASSSTSRETQYF
TRBV4-3,many,NA,TRBJ1-1,TGCGCCAGCAGCCAAGAAGCCCAATTCGAAGCTTTCTTT,CASSQEAQFEAFF
TRBV10-2,many,NA,TRBJ1-1,TGCGCCAGCAGTGAGTCGGTAGGGTCGGCAGCTTTCTTT,CASSESVGSAAFF
TRBV24-1,few,NA,TRBJ2-1,TGTGCCACCAGTGATGGGAGTGGGGATGAGCAGTTCTTC,CATSDGSGDEQFF
TRBV12-3/TRBV12-4,NA,TRBD2,TRBJ2-7,TGTGCCAGCATGAAGGTAGCGGGATCCTACGAGCAGTACTTC,CASMKVAGSYEQYF
TRBV12-3/TRBV12-4,NA,NA,TRBJ1-1,TGTGCCAGCAGTTTTCGTCAGGGTCATGAAGCTTTCTTT,CASSFRQGHEAFF
TRBV20-1,many,NA,TRBJ2-7,TGCAGTGCTAGATTGGGAAAGGGTTTGGGCGAGCAGTACTTC,CSARLGKGLGEQYF
TRBV7-9,few,NA,TRBJ1-1,TGTGCCAGCAGTATAGAGGCGAACACTGAAGCTTTCTTT,CASSIEANTEAFF
TRBV7-3,NA,NA,TRBJ2-6,TGTGCCAGCAGCCGCCGGGGGGCCAACGTCCTGACTTTC,CASSRRGANVLTF
TRBV6-2/TRBV6-3,many,TRBD1,TRBJ1-6,TGTGCCACGACGACAGGGACTTCACCCCTCCACTTT,CATTTGTSPLHF
TRBV3-1,NA,NA,TRBJ2-5,TGTGCCAGCATCTACAGGTTCGGGGAGACCCAGTACTTC,CASIYRFGETQYF
TRBV2,NA,NA,TRBJ1-2,TGTGCCAGCAGTGTCGTGGGGGGCGGCTACACCTTC,CASSVVGGGYTF
TRBV7-2,NA,NA,TRBJ1-3,TGTGCCAGCAGCTTCTACAGCTCTGGAAACACCATATATTTT,CASSFYSSGNTIYF
TRBV10-3,many,NA,TRBJ2-3,TGTGCCACCGGTCCTGTCCCGTATTTT,CATGPVPYF
TRBV19,few,NA,TRBJ1-2,TGTGCCACCCAGGCCCCGGGGGTATATGGCTACACCTTC,CATQAPGVYGYTF
TRBV4-2,few,NA,TRBJ1-5,TGTGCCAGCAGCCGCAGGGGCAAGGGACAGCCCCAGCATTTT,CASSRRGKGQPQHF
TRBV3-1,many,TRBD2,TRBJ2-5,TGTGCCAGCAGCTCCCCCGGGAGGGTCCAAGAGACCCAGTACTTC,CASSSPGRVQETQYF
TRBV20-1,NA,NA,TRBJ1-2,TGCAGTGCTCCCGAACAGGGCTCCTATGGCTACACCTTC,CSAPEQGSYGYTF